Listed below are T cell receptor beta chains from one sample, sequenced in a study of molecular identifiers for immune sequencing clone quantification. TCRdb re-called the PCR reads with MiXCR, one entry per CDR3 protein. The sample has hundreds of thousands of distinct CDR3 sequences, about 20% seen once; the top ten hold 0.7% to 1%. The sequencing sample was made of naive CD8+ T cells from blood, with Jurkat cell RNA spiked in. All receptors derive from a human donor in good health. Some libraries in this study had Jurkat cell RNA spiked in. The CDR3 runs from the conserved cysteine through the conserved F or W. The D gene is left open where the match is weak. The listing skips clone size in some rows; elsewhere it reads once, few, many or a size class.

abundance	d_gene	v_gene	j_gene	CDR3aa	CDR3nt
few	TRBD2	TRBV4-3	TRBJ2-5	CASSQDTSGQNQETQYF	TGCGCCAGCAGCCAAGATACTAGCGGACAAAACCAAGAGACCCAGTACTTC
NA	NA	TRBV24-1	TRBJ2-5	CATSDTSQETQYF	TGTGCCACCAGTGATACCTCTCAAGAGACCCAGTACTTC
NA	TRBD1	TRBV9	TRBJ2-1	CASSVRDRVDEQFF	TGTGCCAGCAGCGTCCGGGACAGGGTCGATGAGCAGTTCTTC
NA	NA	TRBV13	TRBJ1-1	CASSLVGGAFF	TGTGCCAGCAGCTTAGTGGGGGGTGCTTTCTTT
many	TRBD2	TRBV5-6	TRBJ2-1	CASSLVPAGDNEQFF	TGTGCCAGCAGCTTGGTCCCAGCGGGGGACAATGAGCAGTTCTTC
many	NA	TRBV7-2	TRBJ1-4	CASSWGWGTIEKLFF	TGTGCCAGCAGCTGGGGCTGGGGGACCATTGAAAAACTGTTTTTT
few	TRBD1	TRBV19	TRBJ2-2	CASSAFQGAGGELFF	TGTGCCAGTAGTGCATTTCAGGGGGCTGGCGGGGAGCTGTTTTTT
many	TRBD1	TRBV4-1	TRBJ1-1	CASSYQQGALPPEAFF	TGCGCCAGCAGCTACCAACAGGGGGCGCTTCCTCCTGAAGCTTTCTTT
many	TRBD2	TRBV11-3	TRBJ2-1	CASSPSGGTDEQFF	TGTGCCAGCAGCCCTAGCGGGGGGACGGATGAGCAGTTCTTC
NA	TRBD2	TRBV19	TRBJ2-5	CASSIWTSAETQYF	TGTGCCAGTAGTATATGGACTAGCGCAGAGACCCAGTACTTC
many	NA	TRBV28	TRBJ2-1	CASSLTPGSYNEQFF	TGTGCCAGCAGTTTAACCCCAGGTAGCTACAATGAGCAGTTCTTC
NA	NA	TRBV9	TRBJ1-4	CASSATRTTNEKLFF	TGTGCCAGCAGCGCGACCCGAACAACTAATGAAAAACTGTTTTTT
many	NA	TRBV7-9	TRBJ2-3	CASSLLNADTQYF	TGTGCCAGCAGCTTACTAAACGCGGATACGCAGTATTTT
many	TRBD2	TRBV4-3	TRBJ2-2	CASSPREGGELFF	TGCGCCAGCAGCCCACGGGAGGGCGGGGAGCTGTTTTTT
NA	TRBD2	TRBV5-4	TRBJ2-7	CASSLGLAGGVGEQYF	TGTGCCAGCAGCCTGGGACTAGCGGGAGGGGTGGGCGAGCAGTACTTC
many	TRBD1	TRBV7-9	TRBJ2-4	CASSGGTGAAKNIQYF	TGTGCCAGCAGCGGGGGGACAGGGGCCGCCAAAAACATTCAGTACTTC
many	NA	TRBV28	TRBJ1-1	CASSRAPATEAFF	TGTGCCAGCAGTAGAGCTCCCGCCACTGAAGCTTTCTTT
many	TRBD1	TRBV5-1	TRBJ1-4	CASSTGQGATNEKLFF	TGCGCCAGCAGCACGGGACAGGGCGCAACTAATGAAAAACTGTTTTTT
NA	NA	TRBV3-1	TRBJ2-7	CASSQVVAREQYF	TGTGCCAGCAGCCAAGTTGTTGCTCGAGAGCAGTACTTC
NA	NA	TRBV7-9	TRBJ2-2	CASSHGAGLEGGGELFF	TGTGCCAGCAGCCACGGCGCGGGCCTGGAGGGCGGCGGGGAGCTGTTTTTT
NA	NA	TRBV4-3	TRBJ1-6	CASSYVLIGSPLHF	TGCGCCAGCAGCTACGTCCTCATTGGTTCACCCCTCCACTTT
many	TRBD1	TRBV6-2/TRBV6-3	TRBJ1-2	CASSLDRASSYGYTF	TGTGCCAGCAGCCTGGACAGGGCGTCTTCCTATGGCTACACCTTC
once	NA	TRBV5-6	TRBJ2-1	CTSSLGGYNEQFF	TGTACCAGCAGCTTGGGAGGCTACAATGAGCAGTTCTTC
NA	NA	TRBV6-5	TRBJ2-2	CASSSIKTGTGELFF	TGTGCCAGCAGTTCAATAAAAACGGGCACCGGGGAGCTGTTTTTT
few	NA	TRBV5-1	TRBJ2-1	CATSQSSYNELFF	TGCGCCACCAGTCAAAGCTCCTACAATGAGCTGTTCTTC
many	NA	TRBV6-5	TRBJ1-1	CASSYQGRNTEAFF	TGTGCCAGCAGTTATCAGGGCCGGAACACTGAAGCTTTCTTT
many	TRBD2	TRBV12-3/TRBV12-4	TRBJ2-3	CASSFRLTEREGTDTQYF	TGTGCCAGCAGTTTTCGCCTAACGGAGCGGGAGGGGACAGATACGCAGTATTTT
many	NA	TRBV20-1	TRBJ2-7	CSAGAGLASYEQYF	TGCAGTGCTGGAGCCGGACTGGCCTCCTACGAGCAGTACTTC
many	TRBD2	TRBV4-3	TRBJ2-7	CASSPALATPYEQYF	TGCGCCAGCAGCCCGGCACTAGCGACACCCTACGAGCAGTACTTC
few	NA	TRBV7-6	TRBJ2-1	CASSLAPGSNEQFF	TGTGCCAGCAGCTTAGCGCCGGGGTCGAATGAGCAGTTCTTC
many	NA	TRBV29-1	TRBJ2-3	CSVEEYAGTDTQYF	TGCAGCGTAGAAGAGTACGCTGGCACAGATACGCAGTATTTT
NA	TRBD2	TRBV5-4	TRBJ2-1	CASSRLQREGSYNEQFF	TGTGCCAGCAGCCGACTCCAGCGGGAGGGATCCTACAATGAGCAGTTCTTC
many	TRBD2	TRBV7-9	TRBJ2-1	CASSNSGTSGVSLWFF	TGTGCCAGCAGCAATTCCGGGACTAGCGGCGTCTCGCTCTGGTTCTTC
many	NA	TRBV21-1	TRBJ1-1	CASSKRGLLRTEAFF	TGTGCCAGCAGCAAACGCGGACTCCTCCGGACTGAAGCTTTCTTT
many	NA	TRBV7-9	TRBJ2-3	CASSLGDRGETSGPDTQYF	TGTGCCAGCAGCTTAGGGGACAGGGGTGAGACTAGCGGCCCAGATACGCAGTATTTT
many	NA	TRBV12-3/TRBV12-4	TRBJ1-1	CASSNKQDLNTEAFF	TGTGCCAGCAGTAATAAACAGGATTTGAACACTGAAGCTTTCTTT
few	TRBD1	TRBV27	TRBJ2-5	CASSLLTGLETQYF	TGTGCCAGCAGTTTATTGACAGGGTTAGAGACCCAGTACTTC
NA	TRBD1	TRBV11-2	TRBJ2-5	CASGLAGTGGQETQYF	TGTGCCAGCGGCTTAGCCGGGACAGGGGGCCAAGAGACCCAGTACTTC
NA	NA	TRBV12-3/TRBV12-4	TRBJ2-5	CASSLTASRETQYF	TGTGCCAGCAGTTTAACGGCCAGCCGGGAGACCCAGTACTTC
few	NA	TRBV20-1	TRBJ2-2	CSARGLLVNTGELFF	TGCAGTGCTAGAGGTTTACTAGTGAACACCGGGGAGCTGTTTTTT
many	TRBD1	TRBV28	TRBJ1-1	CASSPPDRGHLDTEAFF	TGTGCCAGCAGTCCACCGGACAGGGGGCATTTGGACACTGAAGCTTTCTTT
many	NA	TRBV10-2	TRBJ2-5	CASRRKETQYF	TGCGCCAGCCGGCGCAAAGAGACCCAGTACTTC
many	NA	TRBV21-1	TRBJ1-5	CAQRRRVQPQHF	TGTGCCCAGCGTCGGAGGGTTCAGCCCCAGCATTTT
many	NA	TRBV27	TRBJ2-5	CASSFTTTPGQETQYF	TGTGCCAGCAGTTTCACTACTACCCCAGGGCAAGAGACCCAGTACTTC
many	NA	TRBV6-2/TRBV6-3	TRBJ1-1	CASTPYVNTEAFF	TGTGCCAGCACCCCCTATGTAAACACTGAAGCTTTCTTT
many	NA	TRBV5-1	TRBJ1-1	CASSPDKWESEAFF	TGCGCCAGCAGCCCGGACAAGTGGGAAAGTGAAGCTTTCTTT
many	NA	TRBV9	TRBJ1-1	CASSVGTLSTEAFF	TGTGCCAGCAGCGTAGGGACCCTGAGCACTGAAGCTTTCTTT
few	TRBD1	TRBV15	TRBJ1-1	CATRSSGGTEAFF	TGTGCCACCAGATCCTCAGGGGGCACTGAAGCTTTCTTT
many	NA	TRBV27	TRBJ1-1	CASREGQFNTEAFF	TGTGCCAGCAGGGAGGGGCAGTTTAACACTGAAGCTTTCTTT
NA	NA	TRBV27	TRBJ2-1	CASTWDASSHNEQFF	TGTGCCAGCACCTGGGACGCATCTTCCCACAATGAGCAGTTCTTC
many	TRBD2	TRBV20-1	TRBJ2-7	CSARDEASGNYEQYF	TGCAGTGCTAGAGATGAGGCTAGCGGGAACTACGAGCAGTACTTC
many	NA	TRBV11-2	TRBJ2-1	CASSFLVDYNEQFF	TGTGCCAGCAGCTTTTTAGTGGACTACAATGAGCAGTTCTTC
many	NA	TRBV28	TRBJ2-7	CASSFRGVRTYEQYF	TGTGCCAGCAGTTTCCGCGGGGTGAGGACCTACGAGCAGTACTTC